The clone carrying this T cell receptor (beta chain) showed up just once. This sample was taken from a study of cytomegalovirus exposure and HLA in healthy donors. Libraries were prepared by immunoSEQ multiplex PCR; TCRdb keeps only in-frame clonotypes and omits some of them. Among 150,000 to 200,000 clones, 80% to 90% were seen once, and the ten largest hold 1% to 1.5%. The CDR3 has 13 amino acids. Germline-derived CDR1 and CDR2 are SQVTM and ANQGSEA. Trimming left V 6 bases short and J 4 bases short, with 12 bases between. This chain connects TRBV29-1 to TRBJ2-2; D is unresolved. Material for sequencing was PBMCs. The clonotype was recovered from a woman aged 25 to 45 in good health and CMV-seronegative. The CDR3 reads CSVTPGSTGELFF. The CDR3 DNA sequence: TGCAGCGTGACCCCGGGTTCCACCGGGGAGCTGTTTTTT.